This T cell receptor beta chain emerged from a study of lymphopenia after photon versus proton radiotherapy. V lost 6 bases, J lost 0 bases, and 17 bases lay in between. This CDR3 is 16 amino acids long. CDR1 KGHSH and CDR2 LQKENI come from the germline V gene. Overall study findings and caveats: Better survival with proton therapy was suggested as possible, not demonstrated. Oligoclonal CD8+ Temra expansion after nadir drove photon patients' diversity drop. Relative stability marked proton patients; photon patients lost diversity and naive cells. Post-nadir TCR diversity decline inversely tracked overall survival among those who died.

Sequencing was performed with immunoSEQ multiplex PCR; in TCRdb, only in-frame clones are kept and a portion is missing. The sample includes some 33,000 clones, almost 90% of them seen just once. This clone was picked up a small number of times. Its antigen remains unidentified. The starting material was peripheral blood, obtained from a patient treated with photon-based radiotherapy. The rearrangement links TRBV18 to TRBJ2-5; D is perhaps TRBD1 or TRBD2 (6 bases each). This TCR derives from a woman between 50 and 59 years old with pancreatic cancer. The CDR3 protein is CASSGGTPRYQETQYF. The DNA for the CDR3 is TGTGCCAGCTCTGGAGGGACACCTCGATACCAAGAGACCCAGTACTTC.